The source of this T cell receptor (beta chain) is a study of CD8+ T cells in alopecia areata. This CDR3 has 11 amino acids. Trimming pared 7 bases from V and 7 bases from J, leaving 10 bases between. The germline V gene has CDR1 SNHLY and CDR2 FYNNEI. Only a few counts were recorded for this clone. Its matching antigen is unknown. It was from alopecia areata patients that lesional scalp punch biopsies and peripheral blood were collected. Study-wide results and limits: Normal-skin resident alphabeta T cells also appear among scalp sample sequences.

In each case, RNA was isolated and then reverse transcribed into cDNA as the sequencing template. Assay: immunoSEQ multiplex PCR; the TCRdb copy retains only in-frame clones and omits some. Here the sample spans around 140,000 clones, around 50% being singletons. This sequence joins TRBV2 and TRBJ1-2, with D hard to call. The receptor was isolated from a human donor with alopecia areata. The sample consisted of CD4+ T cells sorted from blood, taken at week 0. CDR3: CASTPEGGYTF. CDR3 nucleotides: TGTGCCAGCACTCCCGAGGGTGGCTACACCTTC.